Sequencing of this TCR beta chain was carried out in a study of shared clonotypes between healthy human individuals (TCRdb year 2020). Looking at the study overall: The cohort comprised two women and three men aged 18 to 49 years. To estimate repertoire size and how much clonotypes are shared between individuals, the study performed deep sequencing of blood TCR repertoires from a handful of healthy adults. To increase sequencing depth and limit assay-specific biases, TCR repertoire library preparation and sequencing were carried out by different laboratories using diverse techniques. Each donor's leukapheresis produced roughly between roughly 0.94 and 9.5 billion PBMCs. The study at large found these results: Sampling was restricted to blood, and TCR repertoires in tissues likely differ from the TCR repertoires found in blood. The small number of donors limited the genetic and exposure-history diversity represented. Pairwise subsampling led to the expectation that sequencing depth would affect the degree of clonotype sharing among donors.

The donors were healthy, HIV-negative adults with no recently reported acute infections or vaccinations. Only Caucasian adults living in Nashville, Tennessee, USA were represented among the donors. In the unsorted samples, 85 million to 100 million PBMCs were counted, and genomic DNA was extracted using the QIAamp DNA Blood Mini kit. After blood collection by leukapheresis, PBMCs were isolated using Ficoll-Histopaque density gradient centrifugation and then cryopreserved in the vapor phase of liquid nitrogen. This clone appeared once. It has no known antigen specificity. Base qualities are not recorded, but no much larger clone differs from it by a single base. Using the deep immunoSEQ assay, multiplex PCR amplified TCR CDR3 regions from genomic DNA. For each cell subset, the extracted genomic DNA was distributed evenly across all wells of several immunoSEQ 96-well plates, and each plate served as one replicate. For unsorted PBMC, about 300 ng genomic DNA, equal to approximately 30,000 T cell genomes, was loaded into each replicate PCR. Ten immunoSEQ deep assay plates were used to sequence the unsorted PBMC genomic DNA. Purified libraries were measured with a Qubit 3.0 fluorometer, size-checked on a Bioanalyzer 2100, and measured again with the KAPA Library Quantification kit. A separate single-read 150-cycle Illumina NextSeq 550 flow cell was used to sequence each immunoSEQ 96-well plate. The authors' pipeline ran thus. Because only junctional sequences without quality scores were contained in the immunoSEQ output, filtering matching that applied to full-length reads could not be performed. To assign V/J genes and CDR3, sequences were annotated against IMGT germline references using PyIR, a Python wrapper for IgBLAST v1.9. Reads were removed for weak V/J assignments (E-value above 1e-6), missing CDR3, stop codons, out-of-frame junctions, or ambiguous translated residues. V3J clonotypes were defined as sequences sharing the same inferred V gene, J gene, and CDR3 amino acid sequence. Percentage overlap between repertoires was calculated by dividing the number of shared unique clonotypes by the size of the smaller repertoire. Repertoire richness was assessed with RTK rarefaction, the Chao1 estimator, and Recon v2.1 estimates of unobserved clonotypes. Drawn from immuneACCESS, this table holds only the in-frame rearrangements with V and J called that TCRdb kept. Clones are partly lost; checked studies trace under half to an unresolved V gene and leave the rest unexplained. V and J calls and clone size are those listed in that table; D and trimming were worked out from the DNA. Within this sample are around 500,000 clones, with roughly 77% of them counted one time only. The top ten constitute less than 15% of the sample.

The receptor's source is a woman in her 40s in good health. Some clones in this sample may be carry-over from other donors' samples. Material: PBMCs.

The CDR3 protein sequence reads: CASSLARDRQETQYF. The nucleotide sequence is TGTGCCAGCAGCTTAGCGAGGGACAGACAAGAGACCCAGTACTTC. This chain is built from TRBV7-2 and TRBJ2-5, with 7 bases in between that match TRBD1. CDR1 and CDR2, looked up from the germline V gene, are SGHTA and FQGNSA. The germline V and J ends show losses of 0 bases and 2 bases respectively, and no gene match explains 3 bases of the junction. The CDR3 has 15 amino acids, counting the end cysteine and phenylalanine. Only the CDR3 part of the read is kept: 45 bases, read in frame from the first base.